The present TCR beta chain was sequenced within a study of T-cell reconstitution after alpha-beta-depleted transplantation in children listed by TCRdb under 2016. For context, the study as a whole: Using TCR repertoire profiling, the study quantitatively followed how T-cell immune reconstitution unfolded in children after TCRalphabeta/CD19-depleted allogeneic hematopoietic cell transplantation. The paper's findings and limits, for the study overall: The apparently early recovery of alphabetaT-cell counts about two months after transplant reportedly depended on only several hundred rapidly expanded clones that came from non-depleted graft cells. In some patients, the high TCRbeta diversity seen at day 60 was put down to recipient T cells and intrathymic progenitors that had survived conditioning. Hyperexpanded clone frequencies declined over subsequent months; after one year, T-cell counts and TCRbeta diversity were mostly attributed to newly produced T cells.

In the case of this clonotype: Its antigen specificity is not known. Base qualities are not at hand, and no much larger clone is one base apart.

Cut back by 5 bases and 4 bases, the V and J ends lie 12 bases apart. Reading the germline V gene (reference sequence) gives CDR1 GTSNPN and CDR2 SVGIG. The CDR3 sequence holds 12 residues, the cysteine and phenylalanine included. Only CDR3 DNA is held: 36 bases, read in frame from base 1. Receptor libraries were prepared by PCR. These reads were obtained on an Illumina HiSeq 2500. TCR libraries were prepared with molecular barcoding, using unique molecular identifiers to normalize TCRbeta repertoire quantification. The raw public data were reprocessed by TCRdb itself: fastp quality trimming at Q25, MiXCR clonotype calling, in-frame beta chains only. Merged by CDR3 protein, the rows form single entries marked with the most common genes and DNA. The sample table holds approximately 500,000 distinct CDR3 sequences, of which approximately 30% were seen once. The ten largest account for 36% of the sample.

The sample's treatment or condition label, in plain terms: allogeneic hematopoietic cell transplantation with graft depleted of TCRalphabeta T cells and CD19 B cells. The children who served as transplant recipients had been given grafts of TCRalphabeta/CD19-depleted allogeneic hematopoietic cells. Recombination connected TRBV30 to TRBJ2-7; the D segment may tentatively be TRBD1 or TRBD2, each giving 5 matched bases. The material sequenced was PBMCs, taken before TCRalphabeta/CD19-depleted stem cell transplant. This clonotype was sampled from a boy younger than two with Wiskott-Aldrich syndrome, due to receive a stem cell transplant. DNA sequence: TGTGCCTGGGCCGGGACCCCTTACGAGCAGTACTTC. This gives the protein CAWAGTPYEQYF.